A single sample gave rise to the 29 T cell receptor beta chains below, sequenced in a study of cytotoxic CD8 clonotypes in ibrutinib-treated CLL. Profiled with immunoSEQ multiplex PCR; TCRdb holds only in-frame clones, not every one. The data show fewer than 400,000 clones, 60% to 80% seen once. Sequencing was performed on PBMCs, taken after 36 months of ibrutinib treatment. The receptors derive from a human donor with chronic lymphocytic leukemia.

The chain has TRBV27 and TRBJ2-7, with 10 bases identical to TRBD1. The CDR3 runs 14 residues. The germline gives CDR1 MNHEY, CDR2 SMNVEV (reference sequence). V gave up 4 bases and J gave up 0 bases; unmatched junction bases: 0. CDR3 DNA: TGTGCCAGCAGTTGGACAGGGGGCTCCTACGAGCAGTACTTC. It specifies CASSWTGGSYEQYF.

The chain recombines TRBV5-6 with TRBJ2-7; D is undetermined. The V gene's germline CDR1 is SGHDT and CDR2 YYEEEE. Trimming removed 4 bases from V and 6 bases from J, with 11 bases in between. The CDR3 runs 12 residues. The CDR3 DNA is TGTGCCAGCAGCCCGAGGTTGGGCGAGCAGTACTTC. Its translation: CASSPRLGEQYF.

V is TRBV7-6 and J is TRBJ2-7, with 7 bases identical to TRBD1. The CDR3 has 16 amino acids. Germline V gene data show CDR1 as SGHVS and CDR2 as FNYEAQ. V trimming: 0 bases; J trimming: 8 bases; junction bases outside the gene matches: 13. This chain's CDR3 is CASSLAVGTAPTKQYF. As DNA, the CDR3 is TGTGCCAGCAGCTTAGCAGTCGGGACAGCCCCTACGAAGCAGTACTTC. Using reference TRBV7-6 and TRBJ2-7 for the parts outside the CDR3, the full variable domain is GAGVSQSPRYKVTKRGQDVALRCDPISGHVSLYWYRQALGQGPEFLTYFNYEAQQDKSGLPNDRFSAERPEGSISTLTIQRTEQRDSAMYRCASSLAVGTAPTKQYFGPGTRLTVT.

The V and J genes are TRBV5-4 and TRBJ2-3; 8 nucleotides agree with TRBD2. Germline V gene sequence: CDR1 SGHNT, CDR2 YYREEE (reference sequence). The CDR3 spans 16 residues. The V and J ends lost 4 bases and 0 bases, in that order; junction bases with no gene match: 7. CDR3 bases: TGTGCCAGCAGCCCCGGGGGCGGGGGGAGCACAGATACGCAGTATTTT. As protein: CASSPGGGGSTDTQYF.

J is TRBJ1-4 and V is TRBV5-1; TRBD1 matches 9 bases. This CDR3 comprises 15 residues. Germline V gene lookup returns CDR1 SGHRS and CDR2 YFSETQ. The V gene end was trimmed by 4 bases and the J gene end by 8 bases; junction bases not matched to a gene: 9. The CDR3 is CASSRRTGVEEKLFF. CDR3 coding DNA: TGCGCCAGCAGCCGTCGGACAGGGGTAGAAGAAAAACTGTTTTTT.

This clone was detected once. CDR3 region: CASRWTGESAEAFF. The CDR3 DNA follows: TGTGCCAGCAGATGGACAGGGGAGTCTGCTGAAGCTTTCTTT. The chain recombines TRBV6-6 with TRBJ1-1; 9 nucleotides match TRBD1. Germline loops: CDR1 MNHNY, CDR2 SVGAGI (reference sequence). CDR3 length: 14 residues. The junction had 8 bases not matched to a gene; V was cut back by 6 bases and J by 6 bases.

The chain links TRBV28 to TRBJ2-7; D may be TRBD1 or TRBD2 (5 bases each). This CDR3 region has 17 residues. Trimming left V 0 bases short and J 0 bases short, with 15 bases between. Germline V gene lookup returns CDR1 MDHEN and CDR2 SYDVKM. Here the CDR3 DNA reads TGTGCCAGCAGTTTATGGGCCGGGACGTCCCTCTCCTACGAGCAGTACTTC. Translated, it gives CASSLWAGTSLSYEQYF. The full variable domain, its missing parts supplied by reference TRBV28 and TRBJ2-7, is DVKVTQSSRYLVKRTGEKVFLECVQDMDHENMFWYRQDPGLGLRLIYFSYDVKMKEKGDIPEGYSVSREKKERFSLILESASTNQTSMYLCASSLWAGTSLSYEQYFGPGTRLTVT.

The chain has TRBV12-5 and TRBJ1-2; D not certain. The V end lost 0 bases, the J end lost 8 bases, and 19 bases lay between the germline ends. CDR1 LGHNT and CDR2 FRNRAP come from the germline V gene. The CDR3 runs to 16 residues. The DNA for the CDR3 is TGTGCTAGTGGTTTGGTCACGGACGGACTGCTGTGGGGCTACACCTTC. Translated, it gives CASGLVTDGLLWGYTF.

The CDR3 DNA follows: TGTGCCAGCAGCCAAACCACTGACAATGAGCAGTTCTTC. As protein: CASSQTTDNEQFF. The J gene is TRBJ2-1, the V gene TRBV4-2, with D unclear. Germline CDR1 LGHNA, CDR2 YNFKEQ. This CDR3 has 13 amino acids. V lost 2 bases and J lost 5, with 7 bases in between.

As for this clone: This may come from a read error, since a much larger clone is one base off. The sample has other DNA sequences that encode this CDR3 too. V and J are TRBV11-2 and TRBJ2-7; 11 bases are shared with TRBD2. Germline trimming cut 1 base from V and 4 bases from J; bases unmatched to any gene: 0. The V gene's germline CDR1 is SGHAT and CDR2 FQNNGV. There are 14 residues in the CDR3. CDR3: CASSLGLAGYEQYF. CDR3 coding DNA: TGTGCCAGCAGCTTAGGACTAGCGGGATACGAGCAGTACTTC.

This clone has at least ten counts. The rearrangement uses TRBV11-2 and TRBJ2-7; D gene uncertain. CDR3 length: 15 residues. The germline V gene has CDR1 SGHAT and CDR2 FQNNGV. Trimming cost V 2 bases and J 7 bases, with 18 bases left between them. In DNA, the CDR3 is TGTGCCAGCAGCTTATCCGCCAACCCGTCGCGGGAGCAGTACTTC. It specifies CASSLSANPSREQYF.

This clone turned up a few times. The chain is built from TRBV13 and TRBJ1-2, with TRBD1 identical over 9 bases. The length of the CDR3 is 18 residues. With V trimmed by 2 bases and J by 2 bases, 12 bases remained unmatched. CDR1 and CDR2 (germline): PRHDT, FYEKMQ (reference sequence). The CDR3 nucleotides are TGTGCCAGCAGCTTAAGTCGAGGACAGGGGTTAATCAACTATGGCTACACCTTC. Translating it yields CASSLSRGQGLINYGYTF.

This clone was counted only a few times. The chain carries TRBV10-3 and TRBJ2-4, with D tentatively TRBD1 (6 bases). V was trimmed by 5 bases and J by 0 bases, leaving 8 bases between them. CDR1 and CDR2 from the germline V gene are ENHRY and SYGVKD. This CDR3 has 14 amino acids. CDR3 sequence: CAISQGLAKNIQYF. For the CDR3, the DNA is TGTGCCATCAGTCAGGGGCTAGCCAAAAACATTCAGTACTTC.

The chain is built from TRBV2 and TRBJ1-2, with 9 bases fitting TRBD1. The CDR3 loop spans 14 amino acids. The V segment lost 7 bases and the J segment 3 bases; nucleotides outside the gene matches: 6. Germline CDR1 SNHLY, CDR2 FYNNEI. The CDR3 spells CASNLQGAYYGYTF. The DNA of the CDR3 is TGTGCCAGCAACCTACAGGGGGCTTACTATGGCTACACCTTC.

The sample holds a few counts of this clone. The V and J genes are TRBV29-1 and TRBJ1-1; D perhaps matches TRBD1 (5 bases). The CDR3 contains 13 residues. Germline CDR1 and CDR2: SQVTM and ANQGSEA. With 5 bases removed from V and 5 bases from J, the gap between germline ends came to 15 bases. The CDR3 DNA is TGCAGCGTTCGGGAAAGGGACTTAACTGAAGCTTTCTTT. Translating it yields CSVRERDLTEAFF.

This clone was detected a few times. CDR3 DNA: TGTGCCAGCAGCTTGGTAAGGGCGCATGGCTACACCTTC. It encodes CASSLVRAHGYTF. V and J are TRBV5-4 and TRBJ1-2; D is unresolved. Per the germline V gene, CDR1 is SGHNT and CDR2 is YYREEE (reference sequence). This CDR3 has 13 residues. Trimming cost V 0 bases and J 6 bases, with 9 bases left between them.

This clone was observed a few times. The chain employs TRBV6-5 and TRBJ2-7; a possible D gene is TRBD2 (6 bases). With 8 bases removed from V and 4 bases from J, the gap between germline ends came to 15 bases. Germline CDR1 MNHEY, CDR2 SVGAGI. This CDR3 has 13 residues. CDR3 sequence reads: CASWGGRPYEQYF. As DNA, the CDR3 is TGTGCCAGCTGGGGAGGCCGCCCTTACGAGCAGTACTTC.

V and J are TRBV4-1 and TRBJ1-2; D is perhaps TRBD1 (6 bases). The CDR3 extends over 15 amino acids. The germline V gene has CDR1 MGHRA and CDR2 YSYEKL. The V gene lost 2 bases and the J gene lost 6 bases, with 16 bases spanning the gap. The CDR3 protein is CASSQKGTGKDGYTF. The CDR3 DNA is TGCGCCAGCAGCCAAAAGGGAACAGGGAAGGATGGCTACACCTTC.

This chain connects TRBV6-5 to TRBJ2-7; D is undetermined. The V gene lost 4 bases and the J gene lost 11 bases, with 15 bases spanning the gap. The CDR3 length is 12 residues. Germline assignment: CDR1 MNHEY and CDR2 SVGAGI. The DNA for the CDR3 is TGTGCCAGCAGTTCCTCCGGAAAATCGGAGTACTTC. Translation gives CASSSSGKSEYF.

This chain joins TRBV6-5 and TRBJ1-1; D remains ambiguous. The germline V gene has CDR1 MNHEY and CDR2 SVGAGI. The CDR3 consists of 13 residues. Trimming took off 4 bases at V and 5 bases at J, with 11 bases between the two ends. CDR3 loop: CASSSRLGTEAFF. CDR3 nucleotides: TGTGCCAGCAGTTCCCGACTCGGGACTGAAGCTTTCTTT.

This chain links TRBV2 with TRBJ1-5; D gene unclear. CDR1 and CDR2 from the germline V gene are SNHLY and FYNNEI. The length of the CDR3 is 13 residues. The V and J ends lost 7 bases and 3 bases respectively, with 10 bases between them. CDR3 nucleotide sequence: TGTGCCAGCACTGACGGATTCAATCAGCCCCAGCATTTT. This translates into CASTDGFNQPQHF. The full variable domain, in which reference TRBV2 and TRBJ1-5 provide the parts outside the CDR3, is EPEVTQTPSHQVTQMGQEVILRCVPISNHLYFYWYRQILGQKVEFLVSFYNNEISEKSEIFDDQFSVERPDGSNFTLKIRSTKLEDSAMYFCASTDGFNQPQHFGDGTRLSIL.

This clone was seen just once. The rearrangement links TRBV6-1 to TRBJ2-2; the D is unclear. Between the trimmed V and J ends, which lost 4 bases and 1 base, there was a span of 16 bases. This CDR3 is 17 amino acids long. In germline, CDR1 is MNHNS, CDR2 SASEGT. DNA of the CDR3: TGTGCCAGCAGTGTTGCTGGGATTTTAGGGAACACCGGGGAGCTGTTTTTT. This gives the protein CASSVAGILGNTGELFF.

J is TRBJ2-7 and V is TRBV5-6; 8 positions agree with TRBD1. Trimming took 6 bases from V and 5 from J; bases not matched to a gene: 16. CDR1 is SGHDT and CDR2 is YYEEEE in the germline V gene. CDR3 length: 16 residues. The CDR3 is CASMRTRDRWAHEQYF. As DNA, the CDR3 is TGTGCCAGCATGAGAACCCGGGACAGGTGGGCGCACGAGCAGTACTTC.

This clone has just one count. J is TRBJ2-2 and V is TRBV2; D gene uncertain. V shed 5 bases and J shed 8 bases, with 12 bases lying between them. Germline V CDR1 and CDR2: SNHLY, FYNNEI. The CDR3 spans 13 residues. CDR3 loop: CASSYSKLGELFF. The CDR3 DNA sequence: TGTGCCAGCAGTTATAGTAAGCTGGGGGAGCTGTTTTTT.

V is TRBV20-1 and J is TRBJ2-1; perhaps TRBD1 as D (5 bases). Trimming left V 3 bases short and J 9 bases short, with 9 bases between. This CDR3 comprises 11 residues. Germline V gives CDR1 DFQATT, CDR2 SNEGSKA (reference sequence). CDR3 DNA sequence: TGCAGTGCTAGGGGGCCGACTGAGCAGTTCTTC. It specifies CSARGPTEQFF.

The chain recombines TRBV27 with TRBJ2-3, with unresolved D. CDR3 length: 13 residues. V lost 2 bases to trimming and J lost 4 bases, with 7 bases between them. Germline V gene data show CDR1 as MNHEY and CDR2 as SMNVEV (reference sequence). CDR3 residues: CASSLAQPDTQYF. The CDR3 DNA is TGTGCCAGCAGTTTAGCCCAACCAGATACGCAGTATTTT.

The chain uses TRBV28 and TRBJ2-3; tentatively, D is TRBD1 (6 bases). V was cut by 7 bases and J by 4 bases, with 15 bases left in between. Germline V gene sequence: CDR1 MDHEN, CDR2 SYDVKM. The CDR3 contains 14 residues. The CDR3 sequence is CASMHSGVSDTQYF. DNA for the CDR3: TGTGCCAGCATGCACTCAGGGGTTTCAGATACGCAGTATTTT.

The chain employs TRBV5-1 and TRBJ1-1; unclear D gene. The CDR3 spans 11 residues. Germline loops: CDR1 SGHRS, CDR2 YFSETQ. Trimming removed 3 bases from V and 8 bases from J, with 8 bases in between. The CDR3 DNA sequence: TGCGCCAGCAGCTACGGCCCCGAAGCTTTCTTT. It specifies CASSYGPEAFF. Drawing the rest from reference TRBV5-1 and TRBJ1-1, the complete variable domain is KAGVTQTPRYLIKTRGQQVTLSCSPISGHRSVSWYQQTPGQGLQFLFEYFSETQRNKGNFPGRFSGRQFSNSRSEMNVSTLELGDSALYLCASSYGPEAFFGQGTRLTVV.

CDR3 in amino acids: CASSLARRDASNYEQYF. Written as DNA, the CDR3 is TGTGCCAGCAGTTTGGCTCGCCGGGACGCCAGTAACTACGAGCAGTACTTC. The chain is built from TRBV27 and TRBJ2-7, with D perhaps TRBD1 or TRBD2 (5 bases each). Looked up from germline, CDR1 is MNHEY and CDR2 is SMNVEV (reference sequence). V shed 3 bases and J shed 3 bases, with 21 bases lying between them. CDR3 size: 17 residues.